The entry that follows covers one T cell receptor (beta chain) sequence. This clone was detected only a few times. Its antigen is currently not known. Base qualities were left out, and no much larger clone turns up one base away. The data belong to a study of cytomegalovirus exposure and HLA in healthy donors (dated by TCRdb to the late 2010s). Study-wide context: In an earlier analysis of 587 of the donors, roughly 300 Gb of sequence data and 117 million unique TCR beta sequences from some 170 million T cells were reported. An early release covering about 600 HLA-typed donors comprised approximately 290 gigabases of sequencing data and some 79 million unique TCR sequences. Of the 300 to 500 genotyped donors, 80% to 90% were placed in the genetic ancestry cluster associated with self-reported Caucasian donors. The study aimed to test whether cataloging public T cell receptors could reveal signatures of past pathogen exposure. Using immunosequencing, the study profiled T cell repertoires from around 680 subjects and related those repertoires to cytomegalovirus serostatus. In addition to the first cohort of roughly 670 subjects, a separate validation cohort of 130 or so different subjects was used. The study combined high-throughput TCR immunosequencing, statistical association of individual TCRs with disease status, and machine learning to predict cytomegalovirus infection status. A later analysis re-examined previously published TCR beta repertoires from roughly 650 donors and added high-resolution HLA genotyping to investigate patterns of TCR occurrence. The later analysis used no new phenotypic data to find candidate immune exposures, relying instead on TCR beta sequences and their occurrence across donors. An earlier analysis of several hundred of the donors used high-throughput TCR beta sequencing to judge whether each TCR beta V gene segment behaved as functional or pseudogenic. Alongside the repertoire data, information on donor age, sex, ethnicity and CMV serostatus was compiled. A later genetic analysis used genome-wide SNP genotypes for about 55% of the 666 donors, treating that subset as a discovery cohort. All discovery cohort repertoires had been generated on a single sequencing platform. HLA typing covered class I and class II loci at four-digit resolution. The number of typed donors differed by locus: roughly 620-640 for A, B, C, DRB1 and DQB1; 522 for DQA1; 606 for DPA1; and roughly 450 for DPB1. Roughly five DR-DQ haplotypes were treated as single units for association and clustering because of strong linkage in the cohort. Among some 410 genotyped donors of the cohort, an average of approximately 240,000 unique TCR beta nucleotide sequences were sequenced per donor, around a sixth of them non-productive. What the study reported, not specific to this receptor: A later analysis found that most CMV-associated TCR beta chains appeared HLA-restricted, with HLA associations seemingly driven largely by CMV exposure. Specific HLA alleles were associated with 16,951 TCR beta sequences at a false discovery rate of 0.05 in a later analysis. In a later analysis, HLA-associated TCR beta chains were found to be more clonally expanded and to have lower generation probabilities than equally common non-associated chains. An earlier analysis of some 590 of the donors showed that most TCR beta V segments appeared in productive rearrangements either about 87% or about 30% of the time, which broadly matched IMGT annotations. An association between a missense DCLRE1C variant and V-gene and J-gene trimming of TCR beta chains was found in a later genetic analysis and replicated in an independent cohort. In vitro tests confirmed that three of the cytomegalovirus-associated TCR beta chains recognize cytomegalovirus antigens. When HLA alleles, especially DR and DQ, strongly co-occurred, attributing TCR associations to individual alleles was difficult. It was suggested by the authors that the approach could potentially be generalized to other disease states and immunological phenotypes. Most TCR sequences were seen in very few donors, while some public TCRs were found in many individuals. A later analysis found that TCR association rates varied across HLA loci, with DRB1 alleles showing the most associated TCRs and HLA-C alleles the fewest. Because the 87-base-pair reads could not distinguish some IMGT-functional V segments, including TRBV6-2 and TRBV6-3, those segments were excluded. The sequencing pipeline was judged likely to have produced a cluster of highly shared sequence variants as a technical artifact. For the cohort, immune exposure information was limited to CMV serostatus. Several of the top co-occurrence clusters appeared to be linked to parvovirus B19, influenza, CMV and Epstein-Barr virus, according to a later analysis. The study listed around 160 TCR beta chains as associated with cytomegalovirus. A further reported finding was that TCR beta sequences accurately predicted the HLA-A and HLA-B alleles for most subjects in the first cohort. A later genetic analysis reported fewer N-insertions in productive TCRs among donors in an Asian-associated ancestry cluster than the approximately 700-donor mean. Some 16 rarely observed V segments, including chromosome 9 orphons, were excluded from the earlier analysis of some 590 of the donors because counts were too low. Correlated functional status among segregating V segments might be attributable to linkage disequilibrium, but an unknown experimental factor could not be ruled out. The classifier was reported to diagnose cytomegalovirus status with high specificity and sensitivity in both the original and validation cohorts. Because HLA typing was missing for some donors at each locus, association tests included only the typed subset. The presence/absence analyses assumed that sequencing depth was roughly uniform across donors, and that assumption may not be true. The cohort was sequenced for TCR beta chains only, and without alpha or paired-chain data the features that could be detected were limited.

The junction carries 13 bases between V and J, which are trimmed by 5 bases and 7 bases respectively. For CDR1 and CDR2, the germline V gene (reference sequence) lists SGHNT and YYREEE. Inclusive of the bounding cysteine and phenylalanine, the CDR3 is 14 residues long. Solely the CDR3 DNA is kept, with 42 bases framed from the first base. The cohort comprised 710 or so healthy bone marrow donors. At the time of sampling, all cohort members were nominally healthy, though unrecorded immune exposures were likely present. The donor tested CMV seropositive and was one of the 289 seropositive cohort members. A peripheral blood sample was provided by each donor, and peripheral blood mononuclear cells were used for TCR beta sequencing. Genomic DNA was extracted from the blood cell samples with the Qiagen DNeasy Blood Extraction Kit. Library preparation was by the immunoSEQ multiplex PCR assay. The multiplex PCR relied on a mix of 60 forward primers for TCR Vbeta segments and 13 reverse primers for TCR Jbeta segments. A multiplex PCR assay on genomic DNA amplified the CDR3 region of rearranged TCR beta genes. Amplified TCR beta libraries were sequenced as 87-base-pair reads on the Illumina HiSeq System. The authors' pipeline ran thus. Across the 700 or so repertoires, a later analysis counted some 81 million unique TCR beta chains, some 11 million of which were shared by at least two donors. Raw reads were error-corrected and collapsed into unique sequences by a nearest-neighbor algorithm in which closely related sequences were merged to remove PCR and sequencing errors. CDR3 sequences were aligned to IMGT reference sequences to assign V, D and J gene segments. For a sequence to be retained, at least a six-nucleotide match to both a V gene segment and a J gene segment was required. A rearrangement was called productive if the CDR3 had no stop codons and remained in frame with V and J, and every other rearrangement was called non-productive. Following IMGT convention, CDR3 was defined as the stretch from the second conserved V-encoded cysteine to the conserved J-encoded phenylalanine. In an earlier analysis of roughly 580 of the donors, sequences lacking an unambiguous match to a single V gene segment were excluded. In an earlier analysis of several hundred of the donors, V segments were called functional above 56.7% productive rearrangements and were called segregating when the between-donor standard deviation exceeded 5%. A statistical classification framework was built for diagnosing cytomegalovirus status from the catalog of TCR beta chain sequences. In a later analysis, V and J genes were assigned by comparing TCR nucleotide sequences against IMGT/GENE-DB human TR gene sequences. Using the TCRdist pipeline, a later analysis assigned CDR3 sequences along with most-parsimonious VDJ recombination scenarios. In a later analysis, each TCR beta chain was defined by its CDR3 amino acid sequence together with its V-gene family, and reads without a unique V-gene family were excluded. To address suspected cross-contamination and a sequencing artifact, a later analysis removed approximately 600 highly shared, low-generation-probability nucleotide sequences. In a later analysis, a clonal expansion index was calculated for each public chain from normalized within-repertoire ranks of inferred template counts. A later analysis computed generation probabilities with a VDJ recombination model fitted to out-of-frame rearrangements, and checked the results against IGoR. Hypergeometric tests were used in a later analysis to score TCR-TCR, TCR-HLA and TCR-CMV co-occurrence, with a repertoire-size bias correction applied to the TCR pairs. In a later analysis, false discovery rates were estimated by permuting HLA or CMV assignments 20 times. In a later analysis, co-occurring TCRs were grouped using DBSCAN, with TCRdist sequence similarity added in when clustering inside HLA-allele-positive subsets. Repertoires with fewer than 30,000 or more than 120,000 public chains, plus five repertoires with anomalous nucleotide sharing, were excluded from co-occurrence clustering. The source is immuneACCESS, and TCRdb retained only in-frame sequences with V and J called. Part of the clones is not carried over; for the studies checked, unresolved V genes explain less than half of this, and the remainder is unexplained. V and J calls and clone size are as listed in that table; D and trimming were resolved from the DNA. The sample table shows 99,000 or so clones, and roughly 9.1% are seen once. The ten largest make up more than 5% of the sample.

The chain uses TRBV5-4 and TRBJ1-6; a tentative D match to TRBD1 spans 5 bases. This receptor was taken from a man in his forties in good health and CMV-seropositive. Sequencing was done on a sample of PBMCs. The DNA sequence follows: TGTGCCAGCAGGGAAGCACAGGACAATTCACCCCTCCACTTT. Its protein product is CASREAQDNSPLHF.